The clone carrying this T cell receptor beta chain was seen a few times. The antigen is not known. Using immunoSEQ multiplex PCR, the repertoire was profiled, and TCRdb retains in-frame clones only, with some absent. There are around 180,000 clones in the sample; about 85% occur only once, and roughly 2.5% lies in the top ten. V lost 4 bases and J 7 bases, leaving 21 bases between the germline ends. There are 16 residues in the CDR3. The data stem from a study of T cell responses to AZD1222 COVID-19 vaccine. Turning to the study itself: Samples with a second dose at about 4 or about 12 weeks were pooled together.

Whole-study findings and limits: Recipients of AZD1222 seropositive at baseline numbered only 5 or 6. Reportedly, close to half of spike-specific TCRs are directed against unmutated variant regions. Only after the peak T cell response were repertoires sampled.

The sample here was peripheral blood, taken on day 0 of AZD1222 vaccination. The rearrangement links TRBV5-3 to TRBJ1-5; D unclear. TRBV5-3 is labeled an ORF, and its function is uncertain. This clonotype was obtained from an adult in good health. The CDR3 region has the DNA TGTGCCAGAAGCCCAGAAAATCGGACGGACCGGCAGCCCCAGCATTTT. Translation: CARSPENRTDRQPQHF.